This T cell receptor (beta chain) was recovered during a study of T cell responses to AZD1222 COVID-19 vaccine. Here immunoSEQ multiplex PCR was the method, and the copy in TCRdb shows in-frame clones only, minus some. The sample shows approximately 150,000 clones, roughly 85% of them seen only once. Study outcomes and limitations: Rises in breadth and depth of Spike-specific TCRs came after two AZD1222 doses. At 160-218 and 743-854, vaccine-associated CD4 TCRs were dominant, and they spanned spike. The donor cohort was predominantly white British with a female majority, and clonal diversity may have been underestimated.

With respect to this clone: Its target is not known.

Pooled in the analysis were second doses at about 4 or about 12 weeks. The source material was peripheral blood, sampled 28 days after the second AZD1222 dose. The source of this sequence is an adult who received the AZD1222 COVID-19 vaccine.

The CDR3 spells CASSEAIRQGAGNTIYF. CDR3 DNA: TGTGCCAGCAGTGAAGCGATCAGGCAGGGGGCAGGAAACACCATATATTTT. This chain connects TRBV2 to TRBJ1-3, with 8 bases that match TRBD1. Germline V gene sequence: CDR1 SNHLY, CDR2 FYNNEI. The CDR3 has 17 residues. Trimming at V came to 0 bases and at J to 4 bases, leaving 8 bases not matched to a gene.